This paragraph reports one TCR beta chain. Its antigen is unknown. Trimming took 4 bases from V and 8 from J; bases not matched to a gene: 2. Germline V gene sequence: CDR1 SGHRS, CDR2 YFSETQ. The CDR3 loop spans 14 amino acids. The assay was immunoSEQ multiplex PCR, and TCRdb's table has in-frame clones only and misses some. The sample gives 2.3 million or so clones, just over 90% of which show up once; under 0.45% is in the top ten. These data originate in a study of shared clonotypes between healthy human individuals. Notes on the study in general: Only a few donors were included, so the genetic and exposure-history diversity represented was limited.

It was into CD45RA+ naive and CD45RA-negative memory subsets that the CD4+ cells were split. This sequence joins TRBV5-1 and TRBJ2-1; TRBD2 aligns across 14 bases. The sequence was obtained from a man younger than 35 in good health. Some clones in this sample may be carry-over from other donors' samples. The specimen sequenced was naive CD4+ T cells from PBMCs. Subset in this sample: CD45RA+ positively selected. CDR3 DNA sequence: TGCGCCAGCAGCGGGACTAGCGGGAGTTATGAGCAGTTCTTC. It encodes CASSGTSGSYEQFF.